This T cell receptor (beta chain) was identified during a study of cytomegalovirus exposure and HLA in healthy donors. The germline CDR1 and CDR2 sequences are SGHRS and YFSETQ. The CDR3 loop spans 13 amino acids. The V end was cut by 8 bases, the J end by 0 bases, with 11 bases between. PCR employed 60 Vbeta and 13 Jbeta primers. Produced via immunoSEQ multiplex PCR; TCRdb's table is partial and in-frame only. The data hold under 150,000 clones, with around 82% observed a single time. Study-wide results and caveats: A missense variant in DCLRE1C was later tied to TCR beta V- and J-gene trimming. Roughly uniform depth of sequencing across donors was assumed in presence/absence analyses.

A word on this clone: Its specificity is unknown.

This sequence was found in a woman aged 40 to 50 in good health and CMV-seropositive. This chain links TRBV5-1 with TRBJ1-2; D call uncertain. Sample: PBMCs. CDR3 residues: CASRIDSNYGYTF. In DNA form, the CDR3 reads TGCGCCAGTAGGATCGACTCTAACTATGGCTACACCTTC.